This passage covers 32 T cell receptor beta chains from one sample sequenced in a study of blood T cell repertoires in COVID-19. Using immunoSEQ multiplex PCR, the repertoire was profiled, and TCRdb retains in-frame clones only, with some absent. The sample carries just under 250,000 clones, around 88% recorded once. Sequencing input: PBMCs or T cells enriched from blood (not recorded which). These receptors all come from a woman in her twenties or thirties who had recovered from COVID-19.

V and J are TRBV28 and TRBJ1-3; a possible D gene is TRBD1 (6 bases). Germline V gene lookup returns CDR1 MDHEN and CDR2 SYDVKM. V was cut by 3 bases and J by 4 bases, with 16 bases left in between. CDR3 length equals 16 residues. CDR3 nucleotide sequence: TGTGCCAGCAGTTTTGCGGCGCGACAGGTCGGAAACACCATATATTTT. It specifies CASSFAARQVGNTIYF.

The chain links TRBV14 to TRBJ2-1, with TRBD2 matching 11 bases. Germline CDR1 and CDR2: SGHDN and FVKESK. The junction had 6 bases not matched to a gene; V was cut back by 4 bases and J by 4 bases. This CDR3 is 16 amino acids long. CDR3 sequence (DNA): TGTGCCAGCAGCCGCATGGGACTAGCGGAGTACAATGAGCAGTTCTTC. Its translation: CASSRMGLAEYNEQFF. Supplemented by reference TRBV14 and TRBJ2-1, the full variable domain reads EAGVTQFPSHSVIEKGQTVTLRCDPISGHDNLYWYRRVMGKEIKFLLHFVKESKQDESGMPNNRFLAERTGGTYSTLKVQPAELEDSGVYFCASSRMGLAEYNEQFFGPGTRLTVL.

Here the CDR3 reads CATRSGGSNTGELFF. The CDR3 DNA reads as TGTGCCACCCGTTCCGGGGGTAGTAACACCGGGGAGCTGTTTTTT. V gene TRBV27 combines with J gene TRBJ2-2; possibly TRBD2 for D (6 bases). The length of the CDR3 is 15 residues. Per germline, CDR1 MNHEY and CDR2 SMNVEV (reference sequence). V lost 10 bases and J lost 2, with 17 bases in between.

The chain combines TRBV9 with TRBJ2-4; 10 nucleotides match TRBD1. Trimming took 0 bases from V and 6 from J; bases not matched to a gene: 9. This CDR3 contains 17 residues. In germline, CDR1 is SGDLS, CDR2 YYNGEE. The CDR3 region is CASSVEGTGVIGNIQYF. DNA of the CDR3: TGTGCCAGCAGCGTAGAGGGGACAGGGGTGATAGGAAACATTCAGTACTTC. The whole variable domain, remainder taken from reference TRBV9 and TRBJ2-4, is DSGVTQTPKHLITATGQRVTLRCSPRSGDLSVYWYQQSLDQGLQFLIQYYNGEERAKGNILERFSAQQFPDLHSELNLSSLELGDSALYFCASSVEGTGVIGNIQYFGAGTRLSVL.

The rearrangement links TRBV19 to TRBJ1-5; weak D call: TRBD1 (5 bases). The germline V and J ends were trimmed by 7 bases and 7 bases, with 17 bases remaining between them. The CDR3 has 14 residues. Germline V CDR1 and CDR2: LNHDA, SQIVND (reference sequence). The CDR3 is CASNTGEIRQPQHF. CDR3 coding DNA: TGTGCCAGTAACACAGGAGAGATTAGACAGCCCCAGCATTTT.

The J gene is TRBJ2-7, the V gene TRBV5-1; TRBD1 matches 7 bases. Germline CDR1 SGHRS, CDR2 YFSETQ. This CDR3 spans 17 amino acids. The V segment lost 4 bases and the J segment 3 bases; nucleotides outside the gene matches: 16. The CDR3 nucleotides are TGCGCCAGCAGCCCTGGGTGGGGGACAGATATCTTCTACGAGCAGTACTTC. Translated, it gives CASSPGWGTDIFYEQYF.

This clone was seen just once. The J gene is TRBJ2-6, the V gene TRBV3-1 (or the pseudogene TRBV3-2); D is uncertain. V lost 4 bases to trimming and J lost 4 bases, with 8 bases between them. The germline CDR1 and CDR2 sequences are LGHDT and YNNKEL (reference sequence). This CDR3 contains 14 residues. The CDR3 loop is CASSLSAGANVLTF. CDR3 bases: TGTGCCAGCAGCCTCAGTGCAGGGGCCAACGTCCTGACTTTC.

The gene calls are TRBV19 and TRBJ1-2, with 10 bases fitting TRBD1. Germline loops: CDR1 LNHDA, CDR2 SQIVND (reference sequence). The CDR3 is 12 amino acids. The V segment lost 8 bases and the J segment 5 bases; nucleotides outside the gene matches: 2. CDR3 DNA: TGTGCCAGTCGACAGGGGGCATATGGCTACACCTTC. It yields the protein CASRQGAYGYTF.

This rearrangement joins TRBV9 to TRBJ1-3; D is possibly TRBD1 (6 bases). This CDR3 is built from 17 residues. Trimming stripped 0 bases from V and 0 bases from J, with 13 bases between. Germline loops: CDR1 SGDLS, CDR2 YYNGEE. CDR3: CASSVEGQPFSGNTIYF. The CDR3 DNA reads TGTGCCAGCAGCGTAGAAGGACAGCCATTCTCTGGAAACACCATATATTTT.

This clone was seen a few times. The J gene is TRBJ1-3, the V gene TRBV4-3, with D unclear. With 0 bases removed from V and 0 bases from J, the gap between germline ends came to 6 bases. The CDR3 is made up of 15 amino acids. Germline CDR1 and CDR2: LGHNA and YSLEER. CDR3 in amino acids: CASSQDISSGNTIYF. CDR3 nucleotide sequence: TGCGCCAGCAGCCAAGATATCAGCTCTGGAAACACCATATATTTT.

The chain joins TRBV28 to TRBJ1-5; D is unresolved. This CDR3 has 14 amino acids. Deletions cut 5 bases from V and 4 bases from J, with 12 bases between. In germline, CDR1 is MDHEN, CDR2 SYDVKM. The CDR3 spells CASSLRFSNQPQHF. The CDR3 DNA reads TGTGCCAGCAGTCTACGATTTTCGAATCAGCCCCAGCATTTT.

The chain joins TRBV28 to TRBJ1-1; tentative D call: TRBD1 (6 bases). Germline V gives CDR1 MDHEN, CDR2 SYDVKM. V was shortened by 5 bases and J by 1 base, with 14 bases between the two germline ends. The CDR3 has 15 amino acids. CDR3 sequence: CASSGRGSENTEAFF. The DNA for the CDR3 is TGTGCCAGCAGTGGTAGGGGGTCAGAGAACACTGAAGCTTTCTTT.

In its sample, this clone was seen many times. J is TRBJ1-5 and V is TRBV16, with D perhaps TRBD1 (5 bases). This CDR3 comprises 16 residues. From germline, CDR1 is KGHSY and CDR2 FQNENV. The V gene lost 1 base and the J gene lost 4 bases, with 14 bases spanning the gap. CDR3 nucleotides: TGTGCCAGCAGCCAATTTGAGGGACTGGGAAATCAGCCCCAGCATTTT. It is translated as CASSQFEGLGNQPQHF.

The chain uses TRBV18 and TRBJ2-3; 7 nucleotides align to TRBD2. The V gene end was trimmed by 3 bases and the J gene end by 4 bases; junction bases not matched to a gene: 13. The germline CDR1 and CDR2 sequences are KGHSH and LQKENI. This CDR3 is 17 amino acids long. This chain's CDR3 is CASSPFPSGTRSDTQYF. Here the CDR3 DNA reads TGTGCCAGCTCACCTTTCCCCAGCGGGACTCGATCAGATACGCAGTATTTT.

The CDR3 loop is CASSSHPRRINQPQHF. As DNA, the CDR3 is TGCGCCAGCAGCTCCCACCCGCGGAGGATCAATCAGCCCCAGCATTTT. The chain recombines TRBV4-1 with TRBJ1-5; D not certain. The CDR3 extends over 16 amino acids. Trimming removed 5 bases at V and 3 bases at J, with 17 bases between. Germline V gene sequence: CDR1 MGHRA, CDR2 YSYEKL.

This sequence joins TRBV19 and TRBJ1-6; D is uncertain. This CDR3 contains 15 residues. In germline, CDR1 is LNHDA, CDR2 SQIVND (reference sequence). Trimming removed 1 base from V and 7 bases from J, with 11 bases in between. The chain's CDR3 is CASSIGGRVNSPLHF. The DNA of the CDR3 is TGTGCCAGTAGTATAGGAGGGAGAGTCAATTCACCCCTCCACTTT. Variable domain in full (rest from reference TRBV19 and TRBJ1-6): DGGITQSPKYLFRKEGQNVTLSCEQNLNHDAMYWYRQDPGQGLRLIYYSQIVNDFQKGDIAEGYSVSREKKESFPLTVTSAQKNPTAFYLCASSIGGRVNSPLHFGNGTRLTVT.

This chain uses TRBV7-9 with TRBJ2-3; 14 nucleotides match TRBD2. The CDR3 runs to 16 residues. Per germline, CDR1 SEHNR and CDR2 FQNEAQ (reference sequence). Unmatched junction bases numbered 6, after V lost 8 bases and J lost 2 bases. CDR3 residues: CASGLGLAGDTDTQYF. For the CDR3, the DNA is TGTGCCAGCGGCCTGGGACTAGCGGGAGACACAGATACGCAGTATTTT.

V and J are TRBV6-5 and TRBJ1-2, with D perhaps TRBD1 (6 bases). The CDR3 covers 15 residues. The germline V and J ends were trimmed by 4 bases and 3 bases, with 15 bases remaining between them. Germline CDR1 MNHEY, CDR2 SVGAGI. The CDR3 sequence: CASSSQAAGDYGYTF. CDR3 bases: TGTGCCAGCAGTTCGCAAGCCGCAGGGGACTATGGCTACACCTTC.

This chain joins TRBV7-9 and TRBJ1-3; 7 bases match TRBD1. The trim removed 9 bases at V and 2 bases at J, leaving 4 bases unmatched. Germline CDR1 is SEHNR and CDR2 is FQNEAQ (reference sequence). There are 13 residues in the CDR3. In nucleotides, the CDR3 is TGTGCCAGTAGGACAGGCACTGGAAACACCATATATTTT. This gives the protein CASRTGTGNTIYF.

The chain links TRBV9 to TRBJ1-2, with TRBD1 matching over 7 bases. Germline-derived CDR1 and CDR2 are SGDLS and YYNGEE. The CDR3 length is 14 residues. Trimming at V came to 8 bases and at J to 1 base, leaving 8 bases not matched to a gene. Written as DNA, the CDR3 is TGTGCCAGTTCCGCCCGGGACAGTAACTATGGCTACACCTTC. Translating it yields CASSARDSNYGYTF.

For this clone: Within the sample, other DNA sequences also encode this same CDR3. The V call is TRBV28, the J call TRBJ1-2; no clear D gene. Germline V lookup: CDR1 MDHEN, CDR2 SYDVKM. CDR3 length equals 12 residues. V shed 3 bases and J shed 5 bases, with 7 bases lying between them. CDR3 in amino acids: CASSFRNYGYTF. The CDR3 DNA reads TGTGCCAGCAGTTTTAGAAATTATGGCTACACCTTC.

The gene calls are TRBV6-5 and TRBJ2-7; TRBD2 agrees at 10 bases. V shed 10 bases, J shed 3 bases, and the junction held 6 bases outside the gene matches. The CDR3 consists of 13 residues. CDR1 and CDR2 from the germline V gene are MNHEY and SVGAGI. CDR3 DNA: TGTGCCACGGGGCTAGCGGGGGTCTACGAGCAGTACTTC. Encoded protein: CATGLAGVYEQYF.

The chain combines TRBV2 with TRBJ1-1; D unresolved. In germline, CDR1 is SNHLY, CDR2 FYNNEI. V lost 4 bases, J lost 1 base, and 10 bases lay in between. The CDR3 length is 14 residues. The DNA of the CDR3 is TGTGCCAGCAGTGCTGACCGACAGAACACTGAAGCTTTCTTT. Translating it yields CASSADRQNTEAFF.

This sequence joins TRBV9 and TRBJ1-3, with TRBD1 as a possible D gene (5 bases). V was shortened by 6 bases and J by 0 bases, with 7 bases between the two germline ends. The CDR3 is 13 residues long. The V gene's germline CDR1 is SGDLS and CDR2 YYNGEE. The CDR3 protein is CASTTDSGNTIYF. The CDR3 DNA is TGTGCCAGCACGACAGACTCTGGAAACACCATATATTTT.

This clone was seen more than once but under ten times. The V call is TRBV11-2, the J call TRBJ1-5, with TRBD1 as a possible D gene (5 bases). Looked up from germline, CDR1 is SGHAT and CDR2 is FQNNGV. CDR3 length: 14 residues. Trimming shortened V by 4 bases and J by 0 bases, and 7 bases separated the two germline ends. CDR3 protein: CASSSGLSNQPQHF. Written as DNA, the CDR3 is TGTGCCAGCAGCTCGGGACTTAGCAATCAGCCCCAGCATTTT.

This clone was picked up one time. The CDR3 nucleotides read TGCGCCAGCAGCTCTCAGGGGGCAACTAATGAAAAACTGTTTTTT. Amino acids: CASSSQGATNEKLFF. This chain uses TRBV5-1 with TRBJ1-4; 7 bases are a match to TRBD1. CDR1 is SGHRS and CDR2 is YFSETQ in the germline V gene. Trimming at V came to 3 bases and at J to 0 bases, leaving 2 bases not matched to a gene. This CDR3 is built from 15 residues. The variable domain in full, with the rest retrieved from reference TRBV5-1 and TRBJ1-4, is KAGVTQTPRYLIKTRGQQVTLSCSPISGHRSVSWYQQTPGQGLQFLFEYFSETQRNKGNFPGRFSGRQFSNSRSEMNVSTLELGDSALYLCASSSQGATNEKLFFGSGTQLSVL.

V usage is TRBV7-3 and J usage is TRBJ1-2; TRBD1 agrees at 8 bases. Trimming took 5 bases from V and 6 from J; bases not matched to a gene: 8. Germline assignment: CDR1 SGHTA and CDR2 FQGTGA. CDR3 length: 14 amino acids. The CDR3 reads CASSEQGAGDGYTF. The DNA for the CDR3 is TGTGCCAGCAGCGAGCAGGGGGCAGGCGATGGCTACACCTTC.

This rearrangement joins TRBV28 to TRBJ2-2; 8 bases are a match to TRBD1. The J segment lost 0 bases and the V segment lost 5 bases, leaving 5 bases of the junction unmatched. The CDR3 totals 16 residues. CDR1 is MDHEN, CDR2 SYDVKM, per germline. The DNA of the CDR3 is TGTGCCAGCAGTGATCCGGGACAGGCGAACACCGGGGAGCTGTTTTTT. This translates into CASSDPGQANTGELFF.

The chain uses TRBV28 and TRBJ2-1; D might be TRBD2 (6 bases). Germline V gene sequence: CDR1 MDHEN, CDR2 SYDVKM. The CDR3 consists of 14 residues. Trimming took off 6 bases at V and 0 bases at J, with 9 bases between the two ends. CDR3 bases: TGTGCCAGCAGGGCCGGGGGCTCCTACAATGAGCAGTTCTTC. This translates into CASRAGGSYNEQFF.

The gene calls are TRBV27 and TRBJ2-5; 10 bases line up with TRBD1. The length of the CDR3 is 15 residues. J lost 6 bases, V lost 5 bases, and 9 bases had no gene match. CDR1 MNHEY and CDR2 SMNVEV come from the germline V gene (reference sequence). This chain's CDR3 is CASSGPGQGWKTQYF. The CDR3 nucleotides read TGTGCCAGCAGTGGGCCGGGACAGGGGTGGAAGACCCAGTACTTC.

The chain is built from TRBV14 and TRBJ2-1, with TRBD2 matching 9 bases. CDR3 length equals 17 residues. V dropped 4 bases and J dropped 1; count of bases not matched to a gene: 8. The germline V gene encodes CDR1 SGHDN and CDR2 FVKESK. CDR3: CASSRGAGGQSYNEQFF. CDR3 DNA: TGTGCCAGCAGCCGTGGAGCGGGAGGACAATCCTACAATGAGCAGTTCTTC.

V and J are TRBV20-1 and TRBJ1-2, with no clear D. The CDR3 consists of 11 residues. V was cut by 5 bases and J by 2 bases, with 6 bases left in between. The germline V gene has CDR1 DFQATT and CDR2 SNEGSKA (reference sequence). The CDR3 DNA reads TGCAGTGCTGAGTCGAACTATGGCTACACCTTC. This gives the protein CSAESNYGYTF.